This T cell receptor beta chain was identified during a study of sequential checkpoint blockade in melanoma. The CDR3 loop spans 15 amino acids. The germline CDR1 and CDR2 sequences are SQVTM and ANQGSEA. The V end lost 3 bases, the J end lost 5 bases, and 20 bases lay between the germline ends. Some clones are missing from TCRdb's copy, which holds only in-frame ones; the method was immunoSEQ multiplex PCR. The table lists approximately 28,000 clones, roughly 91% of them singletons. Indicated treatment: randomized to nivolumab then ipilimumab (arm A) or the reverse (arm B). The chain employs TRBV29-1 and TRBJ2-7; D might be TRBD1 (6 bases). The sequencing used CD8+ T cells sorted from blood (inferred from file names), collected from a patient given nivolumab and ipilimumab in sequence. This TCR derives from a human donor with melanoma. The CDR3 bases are TGCAGCGTTGAGGGGGCAGGGTTCAGTCAGGACGAGCAGTACTTC. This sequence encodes CSVEGAGFSQDEQYF.